Sequencing of this T cell receptor (beta chain) was carried out in a study of blood T cell repertoires in COVID-19. Across the study: Some COVID-19 samples were acute and others convalescent; all came from the United States, Italy and Spain. Nucleic acid was either cDNA or gDNA, and it came from T cells, B-cell-depleted T cells, or PBMCs.

In the original workflow: Cell counts per sample came from amplifying reference gene primers. Clones were sequenced by immunoSEQ multiplex PCR, and TCRdb holds only the in-frame ones, with some missing. The V and J calls and clone size come from that table; D and trimming were worked out from the DNA. Of around 140,000 clones listed, approximately 80% are singletons. The sequence was obtained from a man aged 50-59 years with acute or convalescent COVID-19. The sample was peripheral blood.

Here the CDR3 reads CAALWATEAFF. DNA for the CDR3: TGTGCCGCCCTCTGGGCTACTGAAGCTTTCTTT. The rearrangement links TRBV6-4 to TRBJ1-1, with D hard to call. Germline V gives CDR1 MRHNA, CDR2 SNTAGT. The CDR3 spans 11 residues. Trimming cost V 11 bases and J 5 bases, with 12 bases left between them.